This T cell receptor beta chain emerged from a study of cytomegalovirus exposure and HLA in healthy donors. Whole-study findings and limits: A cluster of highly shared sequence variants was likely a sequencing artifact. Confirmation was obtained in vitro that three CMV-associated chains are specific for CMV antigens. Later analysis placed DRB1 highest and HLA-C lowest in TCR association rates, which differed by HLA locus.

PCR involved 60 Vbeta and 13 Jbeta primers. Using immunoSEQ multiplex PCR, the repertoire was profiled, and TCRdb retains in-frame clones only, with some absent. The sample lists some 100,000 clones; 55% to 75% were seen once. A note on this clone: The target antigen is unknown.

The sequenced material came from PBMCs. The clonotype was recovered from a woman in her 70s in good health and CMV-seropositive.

The CDR3 DNA is TGTGCCAGCAGCCCTAGGACAGGGGGCGGCACTGAAGCTTTCTTT. This gives the protein CASSPRTGGGTEAFF. The rearrangement links TRBV7-8 to TRBJ1-1, with 11 nucleotides matching TRBD1. The CDR3 is made up of 15 amino acids. The germline V gene encodes CDR1 SGHVS and CDR2 FQNEAQ. V gave up 5 bases and J gave up 4 bases; unmatched junction bases: 6.